Presented here are 2 T cell receptor beta chains from one specimen sequenced in a study of early T cells in non-severe SARS-CoV-2 infection. Via MiXCR, TCRdb re-called the 5' RACE reads, giving one row per CDR3 protein. The table has around 52,000 distinct CDR3 sequences, 6.2% seen once. Sequenced input: whole blood. These TCRs come from an adult who was a healthcare worker with PCR-confirmed SARS-CoV-2 infection or an uninfected control (not recorded which).

This clonotype was counted at least ten times. The chain carries TRBV7-9 and TRBJ1-2, with D possibly TRBD1 on 5 matching bases. This CDR3 has 13 residues. Germline V gene data show CDR1 as SEHNR and CDR2 as FQNEAQ (reference sequence). Trimming stripped 5 bases from V and 6 bases from J, with 13 bases between. Here the CDR3 reads CASSPQGKDGYTF. Here the CDR3 DNA reads TGTGCCAGCAGCCCCCAGGGAAAGGATGGCTACACCTTC.

This clonotype was found many times. Compared with germline, one end of the junction differs, possibly owing to a read error. The V call is TRBV29-1, the J call TRBJ1-3; 10 bases are shared with TRBD1. Germline V gene data show CDR1 as SQVTM and CDR2 as ANQGSEA. The CDR3 runs 15 residues. Here the CDR3 reads CSGETGTGDGNTIYF. CDR3 bases: TGCAGCGGTGAAACCGGGACAGGGGATGGAAACACCATATATTTT.